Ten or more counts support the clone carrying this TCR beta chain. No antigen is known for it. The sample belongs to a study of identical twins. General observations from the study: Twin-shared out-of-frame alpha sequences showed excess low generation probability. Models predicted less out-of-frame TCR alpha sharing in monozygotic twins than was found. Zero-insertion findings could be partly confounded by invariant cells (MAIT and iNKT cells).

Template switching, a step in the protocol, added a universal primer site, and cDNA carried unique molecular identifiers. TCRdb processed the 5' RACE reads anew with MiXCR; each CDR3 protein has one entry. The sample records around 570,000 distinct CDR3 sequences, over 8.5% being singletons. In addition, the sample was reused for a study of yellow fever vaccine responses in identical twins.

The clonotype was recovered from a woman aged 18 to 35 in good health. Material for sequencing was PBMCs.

Written as DNA, the CDR3 is TGTGCCAGCAGTGATTCTAGGGGATCATCGTATAATTCACCCCTCCACTTT. This sequence encodes CASSDSRGSSYNSPLHF. The rearrangement uses TRBV25-1 and TRBJ1-6, with D perhaps matching TRBD1 (5 bases). The CDR3 is 17 residues long. Germline V gene data show CDR1 as MGHDK and CDR2 as SYGVNS. The V and J ends lost 3 bases and 4 bases respectively, with 16 bases between them.